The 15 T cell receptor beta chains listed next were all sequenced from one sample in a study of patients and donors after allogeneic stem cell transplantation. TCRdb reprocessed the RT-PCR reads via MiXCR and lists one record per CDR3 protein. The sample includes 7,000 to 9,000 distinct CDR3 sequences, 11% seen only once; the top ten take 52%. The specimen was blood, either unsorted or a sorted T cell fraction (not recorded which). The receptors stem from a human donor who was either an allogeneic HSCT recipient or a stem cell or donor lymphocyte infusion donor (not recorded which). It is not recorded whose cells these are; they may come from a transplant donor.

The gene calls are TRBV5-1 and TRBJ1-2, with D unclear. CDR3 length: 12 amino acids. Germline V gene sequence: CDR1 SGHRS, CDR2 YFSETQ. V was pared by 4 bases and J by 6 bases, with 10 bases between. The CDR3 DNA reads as TGCGCCAGCAGCGATGGCGGGAATGGCTACACCTTC. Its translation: CASSDGGNGYTF.

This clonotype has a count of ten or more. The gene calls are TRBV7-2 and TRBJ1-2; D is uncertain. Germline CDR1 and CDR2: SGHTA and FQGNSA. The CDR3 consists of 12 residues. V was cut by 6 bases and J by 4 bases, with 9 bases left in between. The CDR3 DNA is TGTGCCAGCAGATATCAAGTCTATGGCTACACCTTC. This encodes CASRYQVYGYTF.

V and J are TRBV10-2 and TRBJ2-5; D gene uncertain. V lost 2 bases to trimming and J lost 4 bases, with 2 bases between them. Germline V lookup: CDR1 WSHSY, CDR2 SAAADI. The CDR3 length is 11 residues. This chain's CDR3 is CASSERETQYF. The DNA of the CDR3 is TGCGCCAGCAGTGAGAGAGAGACCCAGTACTTC.

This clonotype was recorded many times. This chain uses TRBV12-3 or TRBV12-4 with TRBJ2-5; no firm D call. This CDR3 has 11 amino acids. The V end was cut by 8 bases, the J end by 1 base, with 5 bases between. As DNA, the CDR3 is TGTGCCAGCGCGTCCCAAGAGACCCAGTACTTC. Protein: CASASQETQYF.

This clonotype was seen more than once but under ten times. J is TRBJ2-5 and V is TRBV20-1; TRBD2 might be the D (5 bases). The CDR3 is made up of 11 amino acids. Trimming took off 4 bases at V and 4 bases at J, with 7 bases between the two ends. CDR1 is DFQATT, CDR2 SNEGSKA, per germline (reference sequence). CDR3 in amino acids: CSAIRGETQYF. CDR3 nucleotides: TGCAGTGCTATCCGGGGAGAGACCCAGTACTTC.

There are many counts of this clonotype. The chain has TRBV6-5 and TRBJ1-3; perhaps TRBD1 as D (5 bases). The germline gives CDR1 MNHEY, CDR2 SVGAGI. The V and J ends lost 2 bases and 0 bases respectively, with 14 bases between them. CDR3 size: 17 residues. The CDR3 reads CASSYERQPLSGNTIYF. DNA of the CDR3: TGTGCCAGCAGTTACGAACGACAGCCCCTCTCTGGAAACACCATATATTTT.

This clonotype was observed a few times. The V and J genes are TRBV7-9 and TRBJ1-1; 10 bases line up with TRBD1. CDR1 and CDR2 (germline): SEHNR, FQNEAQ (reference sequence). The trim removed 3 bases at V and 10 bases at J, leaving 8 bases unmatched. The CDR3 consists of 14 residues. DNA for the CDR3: TGTGCCAGCAGCTTCCGGACAGGGGGGGATATAGCTTTCTTT. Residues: CASSFRTGGDIAFF.

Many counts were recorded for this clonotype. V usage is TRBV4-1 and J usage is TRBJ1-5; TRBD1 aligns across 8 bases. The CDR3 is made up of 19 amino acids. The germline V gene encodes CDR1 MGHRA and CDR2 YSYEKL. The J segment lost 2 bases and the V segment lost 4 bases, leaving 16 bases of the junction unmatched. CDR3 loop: CASSLEDRAIVYGNQPQHF. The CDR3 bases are TGCGCCAGCAGCCTTGAGGACAGGGCAATTGTTTATGGCAATCAGCCCCAGCATTTT.

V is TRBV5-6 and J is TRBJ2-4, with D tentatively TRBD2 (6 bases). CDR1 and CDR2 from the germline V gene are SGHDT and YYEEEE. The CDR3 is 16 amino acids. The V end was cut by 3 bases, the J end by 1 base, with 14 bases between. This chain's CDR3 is CASSSFGGLAKNIQYF. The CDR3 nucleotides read TGTGCCAGCAGCTCATTCGGGGGATTGGCCAAAAACATTCAGTACTTC.

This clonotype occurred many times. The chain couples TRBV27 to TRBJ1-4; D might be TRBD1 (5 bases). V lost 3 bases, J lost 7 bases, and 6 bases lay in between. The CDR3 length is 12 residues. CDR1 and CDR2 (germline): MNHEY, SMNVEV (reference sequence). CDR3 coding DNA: TGTGCCAGCAGTTTGAGGGGTGAAAAACTGTTTTTT. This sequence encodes CASSLRGEKLFF.

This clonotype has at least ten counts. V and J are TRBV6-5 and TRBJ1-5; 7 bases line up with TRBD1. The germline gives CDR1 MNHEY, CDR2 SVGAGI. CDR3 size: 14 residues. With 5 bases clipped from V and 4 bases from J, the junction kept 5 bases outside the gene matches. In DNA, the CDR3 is TGTGCCAGCAGTCTGACAGGGAGGAATCAGCCCCAGCATTTT. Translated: CASSLTGRNQPQHF.

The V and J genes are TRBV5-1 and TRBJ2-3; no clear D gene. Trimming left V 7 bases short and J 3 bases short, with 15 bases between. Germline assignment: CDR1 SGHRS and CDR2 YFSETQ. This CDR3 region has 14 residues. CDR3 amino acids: CASQATLGTDTQYF. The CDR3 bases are TGCGCCAGCCAGGCTACTTTGGGAACAGATACGCAGTATTTT.

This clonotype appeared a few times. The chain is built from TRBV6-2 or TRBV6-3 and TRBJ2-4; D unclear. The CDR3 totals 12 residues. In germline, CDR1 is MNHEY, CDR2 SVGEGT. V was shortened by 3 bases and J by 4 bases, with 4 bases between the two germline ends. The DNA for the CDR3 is TGTGCCAGCAGTTATCAGAAAAACATTCAGTACTTC. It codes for CASSYQKNIQYF.

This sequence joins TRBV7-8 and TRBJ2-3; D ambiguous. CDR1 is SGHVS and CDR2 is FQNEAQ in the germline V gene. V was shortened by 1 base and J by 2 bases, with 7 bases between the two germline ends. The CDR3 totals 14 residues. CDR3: CASSLGGHTDTQYF. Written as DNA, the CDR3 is TGTGCCAGCAGCTTAGGAGGCCACACAGATACGCAGTATTTT. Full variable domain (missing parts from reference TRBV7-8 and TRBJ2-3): GAGVSQSPRYKVAKRGQDVALRCDPISGHVSLFWYQQALGQGPEFLTYFQNEAQLDKSGLPSDRFFAERPEGSVSTLKIQRTQQEDSAVYLCASSLGGHTDTQYFGPGTRLTVL.

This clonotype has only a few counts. CDR3 bases: TGTGCCAGCATGGGAGCTTCGGCGGGGGTGACCGGGGAGCTGTTTTTT. This encodes CASMGASAGVTGELFF. V usage is TRBV12-3 or TRBV12-4 and J usage is TRBJ2-2; 7 bases match TRBD2. The junction had 13 bases not matched to a gene; V was cut back by 7 bases and J by 5 bases. There are 16 residues in the CDR3.